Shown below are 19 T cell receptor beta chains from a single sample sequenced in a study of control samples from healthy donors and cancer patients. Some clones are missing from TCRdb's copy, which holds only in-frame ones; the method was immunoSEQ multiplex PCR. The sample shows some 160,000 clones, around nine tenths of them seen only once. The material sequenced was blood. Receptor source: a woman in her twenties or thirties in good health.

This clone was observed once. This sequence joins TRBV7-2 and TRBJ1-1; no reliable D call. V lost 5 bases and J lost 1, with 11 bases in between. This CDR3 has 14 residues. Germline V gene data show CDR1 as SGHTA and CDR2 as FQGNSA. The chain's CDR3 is CASSEKYGNTEAFF. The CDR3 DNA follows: TGTGCCAGCAGCGAGAAGTACGGGAACACTGAAGCTTTCTTT.

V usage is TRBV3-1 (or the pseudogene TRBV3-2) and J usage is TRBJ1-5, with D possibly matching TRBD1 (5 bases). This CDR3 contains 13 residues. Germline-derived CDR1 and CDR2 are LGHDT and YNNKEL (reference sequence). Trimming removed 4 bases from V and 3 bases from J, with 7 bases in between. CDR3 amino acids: CASSRQYNQPQHF. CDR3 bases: TGTGCCAGCAGCCGACAGTACAATCAGCCCCAGCATTTT.

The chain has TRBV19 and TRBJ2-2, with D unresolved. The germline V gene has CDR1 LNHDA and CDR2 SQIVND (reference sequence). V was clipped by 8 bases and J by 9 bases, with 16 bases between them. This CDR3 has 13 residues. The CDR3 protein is CASSSDLGRELFF. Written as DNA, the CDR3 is TGTGCCAGTTCCTCGGATCTTGGGCGGGAGCTGTTTTTT.

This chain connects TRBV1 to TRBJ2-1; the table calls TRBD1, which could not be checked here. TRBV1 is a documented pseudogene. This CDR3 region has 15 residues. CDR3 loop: CTSNPPTGLYNEQFF. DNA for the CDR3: TGCACCAGCAACCCTCCGACAGGGCTCTACAATGAGCAGTTCTTC.

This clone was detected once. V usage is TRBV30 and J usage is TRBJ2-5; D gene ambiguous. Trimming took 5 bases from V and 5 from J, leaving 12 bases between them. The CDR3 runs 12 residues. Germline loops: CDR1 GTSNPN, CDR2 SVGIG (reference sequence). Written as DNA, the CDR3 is TGTGCCTGGGGCAGGAGCCGGGAGACCCAGTACTTC. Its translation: CAWGRSRETQYF.

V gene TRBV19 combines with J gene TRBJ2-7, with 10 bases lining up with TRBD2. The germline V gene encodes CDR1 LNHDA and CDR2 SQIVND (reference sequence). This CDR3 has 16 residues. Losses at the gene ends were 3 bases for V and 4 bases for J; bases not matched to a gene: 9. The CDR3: CASSIIAGTSAYEQYF. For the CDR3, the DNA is TGTGCCAGTAGTATCATCGCGGGGACTAGCGCATACGAGCAGTACTTC.

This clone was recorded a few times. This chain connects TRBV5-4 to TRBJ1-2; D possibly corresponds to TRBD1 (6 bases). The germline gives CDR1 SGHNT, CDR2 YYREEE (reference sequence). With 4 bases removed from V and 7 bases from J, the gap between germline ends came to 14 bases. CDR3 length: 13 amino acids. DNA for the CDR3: TGTGCCAGCAGCCAAGAAAACAGGGCTGGCTACACCTTC. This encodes CASSQENRAGYTF.

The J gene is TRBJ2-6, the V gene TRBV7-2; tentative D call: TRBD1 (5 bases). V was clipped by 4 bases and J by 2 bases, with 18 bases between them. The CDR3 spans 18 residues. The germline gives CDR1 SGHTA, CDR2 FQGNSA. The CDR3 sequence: CASSSVKGYRTGANVLTF. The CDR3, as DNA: TGTGCCAGCAGCTCCGTCAAGGGGTACAGGACTGGGGCCAACGTCCTGACTTTC.

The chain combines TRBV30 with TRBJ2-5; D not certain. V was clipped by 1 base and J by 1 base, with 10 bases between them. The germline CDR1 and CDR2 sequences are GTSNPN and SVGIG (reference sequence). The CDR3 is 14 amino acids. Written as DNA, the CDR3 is TGTGCCTGGAGTGCCCTGGGAATCCAAGAGACCCAGTACTTC. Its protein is CAWSALGIQETQYF.

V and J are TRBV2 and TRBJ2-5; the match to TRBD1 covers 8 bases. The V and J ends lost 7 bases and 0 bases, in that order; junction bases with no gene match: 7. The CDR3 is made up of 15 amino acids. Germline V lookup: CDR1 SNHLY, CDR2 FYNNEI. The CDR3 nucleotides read TGTGCCAGCATTAACAGGGGGTGGTACCAAGAGACCCAGTACTTC. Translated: CASINRGWYQETQYF. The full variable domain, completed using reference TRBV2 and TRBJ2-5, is EPEVTQTPSHQVTQMGQEVILRCVPISNHLYFYWYRQILGQKVEFLVSFYNNEISEKSEIFDDQFSVERPDGSNFTLKIRSTKLEDSAMYFCASINRGWYQETQYFGPGTRLLVL.

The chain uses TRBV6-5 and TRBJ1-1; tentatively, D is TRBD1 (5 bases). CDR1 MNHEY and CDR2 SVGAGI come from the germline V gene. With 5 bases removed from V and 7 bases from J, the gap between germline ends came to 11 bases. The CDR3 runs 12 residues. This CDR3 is CASSKPQGEAFF. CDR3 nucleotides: TGTGCCAGCAGTAAGCCTCAGGGTGAAGCTTTCTTT.

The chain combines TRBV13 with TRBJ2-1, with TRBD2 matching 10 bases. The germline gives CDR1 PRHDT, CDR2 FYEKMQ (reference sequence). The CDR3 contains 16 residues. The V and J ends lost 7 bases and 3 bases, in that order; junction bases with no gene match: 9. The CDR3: CASISSSGSYYNEQFF. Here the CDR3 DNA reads TGTGCCAGCATTTCCTCTAGCGGGAGTTACTACAATGAGCAGTTCTTC.

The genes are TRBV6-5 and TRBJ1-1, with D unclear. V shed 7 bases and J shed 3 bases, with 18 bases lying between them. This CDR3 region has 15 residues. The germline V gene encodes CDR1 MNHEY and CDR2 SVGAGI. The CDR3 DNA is TGTGCCAGCACCAAACCGGGCCTCGTGGACACTGAAGCTTTCTTT. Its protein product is CASTKPGLVDTEAFF.

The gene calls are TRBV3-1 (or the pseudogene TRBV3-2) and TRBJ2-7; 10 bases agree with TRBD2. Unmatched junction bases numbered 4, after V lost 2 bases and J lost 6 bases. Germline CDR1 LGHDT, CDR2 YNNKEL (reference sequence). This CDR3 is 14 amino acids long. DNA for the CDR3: TGTGCCAGCAGCCAACTACTAGCGGGAAGCGAGCAGTACTTC. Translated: CASSQLLAGSEQYF.

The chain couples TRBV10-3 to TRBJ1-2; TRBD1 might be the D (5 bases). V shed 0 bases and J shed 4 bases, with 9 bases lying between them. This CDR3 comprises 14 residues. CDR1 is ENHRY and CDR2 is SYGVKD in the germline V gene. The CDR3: CAISESSGPYGYTF. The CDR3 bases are TGTGCCATCAGTGAGTCCTCAGGGCCCTATGGCTACACCTTC.

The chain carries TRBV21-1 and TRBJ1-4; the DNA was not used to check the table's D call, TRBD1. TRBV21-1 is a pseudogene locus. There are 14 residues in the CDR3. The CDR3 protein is CASSKRGCDEKLFF. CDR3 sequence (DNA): TGTGCCAGCAGCAAAAGGGGCTGCGATGAAAAACTGTTTTTT.

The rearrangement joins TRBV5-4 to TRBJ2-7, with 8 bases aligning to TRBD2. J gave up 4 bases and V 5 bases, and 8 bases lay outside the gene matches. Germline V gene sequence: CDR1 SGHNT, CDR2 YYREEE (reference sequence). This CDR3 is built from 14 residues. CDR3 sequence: CASSSSGSRYEQYF. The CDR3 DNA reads TGTGCCAGCAGTTCCAGCGGGAGCAGGTACGAGCAGTACTTC.

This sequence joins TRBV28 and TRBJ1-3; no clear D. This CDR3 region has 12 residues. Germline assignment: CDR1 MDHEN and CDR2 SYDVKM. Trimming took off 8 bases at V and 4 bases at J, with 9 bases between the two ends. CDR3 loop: CASCRWGNTIYF. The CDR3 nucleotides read TGTGCCAGCTGCCGATGGGGAAACACCATATATTTT.

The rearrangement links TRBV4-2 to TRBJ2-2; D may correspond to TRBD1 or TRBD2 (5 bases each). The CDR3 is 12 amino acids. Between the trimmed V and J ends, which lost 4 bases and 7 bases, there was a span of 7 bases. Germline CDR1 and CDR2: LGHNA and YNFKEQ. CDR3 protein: CASSPGGGELFF. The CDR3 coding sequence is TGTGCCAGCAGCCCTGGGGGCGGGGAGCTGTTTTTT.